The 12 T cell receptor beta chains given below trace back to one sample, sequenced in a study of spatial heterogeneity in lung cancer. Study-level findings and limits: Within tumors, counts of expanded alpha and beta TCRs tracked tumor mutation counts.

The antigens these receptors bind are not known. TCRdb called the 5' RACE reads again in MiXCR, with one record for every CDR3 protein. The sample has 15,000 to 20,000 distinct CDR3 sequences, 5% to 8% seen once. Time point in this sample: sample taken at primary tumor resection. Sequenced here: lung tumor tissue, sampled at surgery. The origin of the receptors is a male donor with early-stage non-small cell lung cancer.

This clonotype has at least ten counts. A library made for alpha chains picked up this beta chain off target, so its size means little. The rearrangement links TRBV7-2 to TRBJ2-7; D remains ambiguous. Germline V gene data show CDR1 as SGHTA and CDR2 as FQGNSA. Trimming shortened V by 3 bases and J by 4 bases, and 10 bases separated the two germline ends. CDR3 length: 13 amino acids. The CDR3 DNA reads TGTGCCAGCAGCTTCAACAGAAAATACGAGCAGTACTTC. It codes for CASSFNRKYEQYF.

This clonotype was counted many times. This beta chain turned up in a library designed for alpha chains; as an off-target read, its abundance says little. V is TRBV13 and J is TRBJ1-1; D perhaps matches TRBD1 (6 bases). The CDR3 consists of 12 residues. V was shortened by 0 bases and J by 10 bases, with 9 bases between the two germline ends. Germline V lookup: CDR1 PRHDT, CDR2 FYEKMQ (reference sequence). In nucleotides, the CDR3 is TGTGCCAGCAGCTTAGGCCGGGACACAGCTTTCTTT. This sequence encodes CASSLGRDTAFF.

At least ten counts were recorded for this clonotype. The library was built for alpha chains, so this beta chain is an off-target read and its size means little. The gene calls are TRBV6-1 and TRBJ2-1; 8 bases are shared with TRBD1. J lost 10 bases, V lost 3 bases, and 11 bases had no gene match. Germline V gene data show CDR1 as MNHNS and CDR2 as SASEGT. There are 15 residues in the CDR3. The CDR3 DNA reads as TGTGCCAGCAGTGACATTGACAGGGGCCGGTCCGAGCAGTTCTTC. Its translation is CASSDIDRGRSEQFF.

As for this clonotype: With the library built for alpha chains, this beta chain is off target and its frequency is not meaningful. J is TRBJ1-5 and V is TRBV6-5, with 7 bases that match TRBD1. Germline V CDR1 and CDR2: MNHEY, SVGAGI. The V and J ends lost 5 bases and 7 bases, in that order; junction bases with no gene match: 11. CDR3 length equals 15 residues. The CDR3 loop reads CASSLSPAGGQPQHF. CDR3 bases: TGTGCCAGCAGTCTGTCCCCGGCAGGGGGGCAGCCCCAGCATTTT.

This clonotype was found many times. This beta chain appears as a stray read in a library generated for alpha chains; its size is not informative. The rearrangement joins TRBV5-1 to TRBJ2-5; D tentatively fits TRBD1 or TRBD2 (7 bases each). There are 14 residues in the CDR3. The ends were cut back, 3 bases at V and 7 bases at J, with 16 bases in the middle. CDR1 is SGHRS and CDR2 is YFSETQ in the germline V gene. The CDR3 sequence: CASSWTQGRGTQYF. Written as DNA, the CDR3 is TGCGCCAGCAGCTGGACACAGGGGAGGGGGACCCAGTACTTC.

In this sample, this clonotype turned up many times. This beta chain slipped into a library made for alpha chains as a stray read, so its size is not meaningful. In nucleotides, the CDR3 is TGTGCCAGCAGCCCGGGACAGGGGCGTTACAATGAGCAGTTCTTC. Amino acid sequence: CASSPGQGRYNEQFF. The chain has TRBV3-1 and TRBJ2-1; TRBD1 matches 10 bases. The germline V gene has CDR1 LGHDT and CDR2 YNNKEL (reference sequence). The CDR3 consists of 15 residues. Trimming cost V 4 bases and J 4 bases; bases outside gene matches: 4.

In this sample, this clonotype turned up many times. In a library made to pick up alpha chains, this beta chain is a stray read with a size that means little. The V and J genes are TRBV7-2 and TRBJ2-7; D call uncertain. This CDR3 comprises 14 residues. The germline V gene encodes CDR1 SGHTA and CDR2 FQGNSA. Trimming took off 1 base at V and 1 base at J, with 8 bases between the two ends. CDR3 DNA sequence: TGTGCCAGCAGCTTAGGCCCCCGATCCTACGAGCAGTACTTC. Its protein is CASSLGPRSYEQYF.

The table lists this clonotype with many counts. This beta chain came through as a stray read in a library set up for alpha chains, and its size says little. The chain combines TRBV4-1 with TRBJ2-1, with 7 bases identical to TRBD2. The CDR3 covers 16 residues. Trimming cost V 1 base and J 4 bases; bases outside gene matches: 7. Germline lookup yields CDR1 MGHRA and CDR2 YSYEKL. CDR3 bases: TGCGCCAGCAGCCAAGCGCTAGCGGAGAGATACAATGAGCAGTTCTTC. It translates to CASSQALAERYNEQFF.

In its sample, this clonotype was seen many times. This beta chain turned up in a library designed for alpha chains; as an off-target read, its abundance says little. The J gene is TRBJ2-3, the V gene TRBV9; the match to TRBD2 covers 9 bases. CDR1 SGDLS and CDR2 YYNGEE come from the germline V gene. The CDR3 has 15 amino acids. V trimming: 4 bases; J trimming: 3 bases; junction bases outside the gene matches: 6. The CDR3 region has the DNA TGTGCCAGCAGCTTGGGACTAGCCGGTACAGATACGCAGTATTTT. Protein: CASSLGLAGTDTQYF.

Concerning this clonotype itself: With the library built for alpha chains, this beta chain is off target and its frequency is not meaningful. The chain is built from TRBV18 and TRBJ1-1; D remains ambiguous. Trimming pared 1 base from V and 4 bases from J, leaving 7 bases between. The CDR3 runs to 13 residues. The germline V gene encodes CDR1 KGHSH and CDR2 LQKENI. CDR3 bases: TGTGCCAGCTCACCACAGGAGCTCACTGAAGCTTTCTTT. Translated: CASSPQELTEAFF. The full variable domain, completed using reference TRBV18 and TRBJ1-1, is NAGVMQNPRHLVRRRGQEARLRCSPMKGHSHVYWYRQLPEEGLKFMVYLQKENIIDESGMPKERFSAEFPKEGPSILRIQQVVRGDSAAYFCASSPQELTEAFFGQGTRLTVV.

The sample holds many counts of this clonotype. This beta chain is a stray sequence in a library constructed for alpha chains; its clone size is not meaningful. This sequence joins TRBV24-1 and TRBJ2-1; 7 nucleotides align to TRBD2. This CDR3 has 14 amino acids. The germline gives CDR1 KGHDR, CDR2 SFDVKD. V lost 10 bases to trimming and J lost 5 bases; unmatched junction nucleotides: 10. The CDR3 DNA follows: TGTGCCACTGCTCGAGCGGGGCCCGACAATGAGCAGTTCTTC. Its protein product is CATARAGPDNEQFF.

This clonotype was observed a handful of times. This beta chain slipped into a library made for alpha chains as a stray read, so its size is not meaningful. DNA for the CDR3: TGTGCCACCAGCACATCGACGAGGGGACGGCTAGGAAACACCATATATTTT. Encoded protein: CATSTSTRGRLGNTIYF. V usage is TRBV15 and J usage is TRBJ1-3, with D possibly matching TRBD1 (5 bases). The CDR3 loop spans 17 amino acids. The V end lost 4 bases, the J end lost 4 bases, and 20 bases lay between the germline ends. Germline loops: CDR1 LNHNV, CDR2 YYDKDF (reference sequence). Variable domain in full (rest from reference TRBV15 and TRBJ1-3): DAMVIQNPRYQVTQFGKPVTLSCSQTLNHNVMYWYQQKSSQAPKLLFHYYDKDFNNEADTPDNFQSRRPNTSFCFLDIRSPGLGDTAMYLCATSTSTRGRLGNTIYFGEGSWLTVV.